This T cell receptor (beta chain) was retrieved from a study of T cell responses to AZD1222 COVID-19 vaccine. The data were produced by immunoSEQ multiplex PCR, yet TCRdb's version contains in-frame clones alone and is incomplete. This table has 75,000 to 100,000 clones, approximately 88% appearing once. The material sequenced was peripheral blood, taken on day 0 of AZD1222 vaccination. The receptor comes from an adult in good health.

This CDR3 is CASSLSGGYGYTF. Written as DNA, the CDR3 is TGTGCCAGCAGTTTATCTGGGGGCTATGGCTACACCTTC. The genes are TRBV28 and TRBJ1-2; possible D gene TRBD1, 5 bases. There are 13 residues in the CDR3. Trimming took off 1 base at V and 4 bases at J, with 7 bases between the two ends. The germline V gene has CDR1 MDHEN and CDR2 SYDVKM.